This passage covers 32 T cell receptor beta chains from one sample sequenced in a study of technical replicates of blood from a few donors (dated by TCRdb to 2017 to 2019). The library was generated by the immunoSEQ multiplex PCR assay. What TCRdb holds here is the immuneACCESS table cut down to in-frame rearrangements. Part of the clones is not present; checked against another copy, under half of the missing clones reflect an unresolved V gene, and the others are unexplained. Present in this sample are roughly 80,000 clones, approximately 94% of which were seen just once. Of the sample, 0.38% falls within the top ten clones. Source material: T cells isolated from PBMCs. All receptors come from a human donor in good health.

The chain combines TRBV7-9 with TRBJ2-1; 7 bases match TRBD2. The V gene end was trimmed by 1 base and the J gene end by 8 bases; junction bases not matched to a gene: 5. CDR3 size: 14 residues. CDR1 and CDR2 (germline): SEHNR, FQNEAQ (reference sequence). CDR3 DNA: TGTGCCAGCAGCTTAGTGCGGGAGTCGGATGAGCAGTTCTTC. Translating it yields CASSLVRESDEQFF.

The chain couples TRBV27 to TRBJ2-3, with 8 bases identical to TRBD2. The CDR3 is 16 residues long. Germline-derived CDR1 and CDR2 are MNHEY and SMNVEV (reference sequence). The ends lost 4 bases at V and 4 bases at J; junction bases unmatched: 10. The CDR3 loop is CASSSWTSRGSDTQYF. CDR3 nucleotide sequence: TGTGCCAGCAGTTCATGGACTAGCAGAGGTTCAGATACGCAGTATTTT.

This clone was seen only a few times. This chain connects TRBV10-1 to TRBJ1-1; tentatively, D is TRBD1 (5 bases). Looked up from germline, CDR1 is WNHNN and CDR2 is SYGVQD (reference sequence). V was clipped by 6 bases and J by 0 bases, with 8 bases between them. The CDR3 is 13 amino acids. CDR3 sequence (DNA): TGCGCCAGCAGGTGGACAATGAACACTGAAGCTTTCTTT. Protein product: CASRWTMNTEAFF.

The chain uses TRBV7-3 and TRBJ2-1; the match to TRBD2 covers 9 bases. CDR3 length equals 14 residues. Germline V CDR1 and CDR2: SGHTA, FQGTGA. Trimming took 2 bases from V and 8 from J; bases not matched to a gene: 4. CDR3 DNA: TGTGCCAGCAGCTTAGCGATAGCGGGAGATGAGCAGTTCTTC. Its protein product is CASSLAIAGDEQFF.

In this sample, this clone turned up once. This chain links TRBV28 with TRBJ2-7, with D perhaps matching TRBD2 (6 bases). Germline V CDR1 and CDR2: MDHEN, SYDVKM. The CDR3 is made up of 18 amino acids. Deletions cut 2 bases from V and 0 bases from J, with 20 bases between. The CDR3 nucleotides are TGTGCCAGCAGTTTAGAAATTGGGGCTAGCGCTACCTCCTACGAGCAGTACTTC. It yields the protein CASSLEIGASATSYEQYF.

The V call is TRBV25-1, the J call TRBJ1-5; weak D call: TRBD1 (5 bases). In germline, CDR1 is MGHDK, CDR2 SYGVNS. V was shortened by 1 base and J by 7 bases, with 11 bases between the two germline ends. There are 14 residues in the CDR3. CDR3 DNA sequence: TGTGCCAGCAGTGAATGGGCAGGGTCGCAGCCCCAGCATTTT. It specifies CASSEWAGSQPQHF.

The CDR3 protein is CASSLVASSAYQETQYF. The CDR3 coding sequence is TGTGCCAGCAGCTTAGTAGCTTCTAGCGCGTACCAAGAGACCCAGTACTTC. This chain joins TRBV7-2 and TRBJ2-5; perhaps TRBD2 as D (6 bases). The V gene lost 1 base and the J gene lost 0 bases, with 15 bases spanning the gap. The CDR3 contains 17 residues. Germline V lookup: CDR1 SGHTA, CDR2 FQGNSA.

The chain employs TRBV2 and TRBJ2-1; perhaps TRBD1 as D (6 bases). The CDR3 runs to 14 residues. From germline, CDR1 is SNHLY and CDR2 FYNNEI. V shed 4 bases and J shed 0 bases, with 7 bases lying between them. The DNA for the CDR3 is TGTGCCAGCAGTGGGGACAACTCCTACAATGAGCAGTTCTTC. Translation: CASSGDNSYNEQFF.

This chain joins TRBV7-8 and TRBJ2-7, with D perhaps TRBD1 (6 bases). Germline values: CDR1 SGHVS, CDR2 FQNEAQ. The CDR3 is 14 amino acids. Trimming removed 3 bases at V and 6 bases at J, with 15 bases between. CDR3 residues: CASSFEGGRGEQYF. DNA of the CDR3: TGTGCCAGCAGCTTTGAAGGGGGTCGGGGCGAGCAGTACTTC.

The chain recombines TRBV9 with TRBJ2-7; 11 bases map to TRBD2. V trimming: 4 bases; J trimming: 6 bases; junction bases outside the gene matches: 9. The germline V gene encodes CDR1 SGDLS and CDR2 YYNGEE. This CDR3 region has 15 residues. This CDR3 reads CASSPTSGSIPEQYF. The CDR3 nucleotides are TGTGCCAGCAGCCCCACTAGCGGGAGTATTCCCGAGCAGTACTTC.

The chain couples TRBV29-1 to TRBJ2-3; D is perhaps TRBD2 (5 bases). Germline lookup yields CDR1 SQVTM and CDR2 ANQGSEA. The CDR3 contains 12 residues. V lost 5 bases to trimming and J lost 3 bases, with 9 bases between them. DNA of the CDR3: TGCAGCGTTTTTCTAGCTACAGATACGCAGTATTTT. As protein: CSVFLATDTQYF.

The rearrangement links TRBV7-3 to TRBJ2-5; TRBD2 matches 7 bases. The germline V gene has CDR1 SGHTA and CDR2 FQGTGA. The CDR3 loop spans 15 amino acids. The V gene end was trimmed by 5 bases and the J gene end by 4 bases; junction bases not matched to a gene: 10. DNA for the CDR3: TGTGCCAGCAGCCCCGGAGGAGGCGGGGGAGAGACCCAGTACTTC. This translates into CASSPGGGGGETQYF.

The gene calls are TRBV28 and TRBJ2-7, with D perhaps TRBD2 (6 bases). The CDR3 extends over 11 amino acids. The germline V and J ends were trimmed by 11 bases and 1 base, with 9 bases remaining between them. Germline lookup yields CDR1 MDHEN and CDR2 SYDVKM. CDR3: CAGGPSYEQYF. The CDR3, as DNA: TGTGCCGGAGGGCCTTCCTACGAGCAGTACTTC.

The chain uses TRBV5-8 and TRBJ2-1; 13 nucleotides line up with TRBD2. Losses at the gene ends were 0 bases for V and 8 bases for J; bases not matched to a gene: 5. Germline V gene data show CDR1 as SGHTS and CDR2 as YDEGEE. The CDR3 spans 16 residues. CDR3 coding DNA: TGTGCCAGCAGCTTGGGACTAGCGGGAGGATTGGATGAGCAGTTCTTC. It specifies CASSLGLAGGLDEQFF.

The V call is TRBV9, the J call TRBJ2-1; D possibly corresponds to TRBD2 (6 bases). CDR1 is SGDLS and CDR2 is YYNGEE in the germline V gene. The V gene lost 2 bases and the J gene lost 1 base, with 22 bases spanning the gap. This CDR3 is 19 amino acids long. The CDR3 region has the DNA TGTGCCAGCAGCGTCCTAGCGTTCATTCCCAGTCGGTCCTACAATGAGCAGTTCTTC. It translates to CASSVLAFIPSRSYNEQFF. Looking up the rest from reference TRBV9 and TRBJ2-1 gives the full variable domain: DSGVTQTPKHLITATGQRVTLRCSPRSGDLSVYWYQQSLDQGLQFLIQYYNGEERAKGNILERFSAQQFPDLHSELNLSSLELGDSALYFCASSVLAFIPSRSYNEQFFGPGTRLTVL.

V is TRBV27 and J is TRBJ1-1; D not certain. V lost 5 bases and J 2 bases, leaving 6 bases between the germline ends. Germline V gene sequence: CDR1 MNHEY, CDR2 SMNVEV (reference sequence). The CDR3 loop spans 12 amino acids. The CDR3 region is CASSRGNTEAFF. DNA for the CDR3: TGTGCCAGCAGTCGGGGAAACACTGAAGCTTTCTTT.

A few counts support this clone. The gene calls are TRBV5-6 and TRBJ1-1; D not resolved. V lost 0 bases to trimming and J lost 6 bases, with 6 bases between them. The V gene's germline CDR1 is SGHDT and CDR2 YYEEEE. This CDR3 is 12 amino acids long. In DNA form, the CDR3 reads TGTGCCAGCAGCTTGGGACTCTCTGAAGCTTTCTTT. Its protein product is CASSLGLSEAFF.

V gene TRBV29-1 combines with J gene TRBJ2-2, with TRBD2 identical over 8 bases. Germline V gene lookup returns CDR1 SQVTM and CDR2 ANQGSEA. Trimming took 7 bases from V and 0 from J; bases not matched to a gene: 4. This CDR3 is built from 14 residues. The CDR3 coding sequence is TGCAGCGCCGGGGGGGGTACGAACACCGGGGAGCTGTTTTTT. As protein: CSAGGGTNTGELFF.

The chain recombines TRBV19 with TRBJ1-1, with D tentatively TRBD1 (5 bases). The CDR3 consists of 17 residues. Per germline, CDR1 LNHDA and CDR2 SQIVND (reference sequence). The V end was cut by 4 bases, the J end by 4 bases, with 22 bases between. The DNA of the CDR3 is TGTGCCAGTAGTAGTTTCGGACGGCGGGGGTACGGCACTGAAGCTTTCTTT. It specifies CASSSFGRRGYGTEAFF.

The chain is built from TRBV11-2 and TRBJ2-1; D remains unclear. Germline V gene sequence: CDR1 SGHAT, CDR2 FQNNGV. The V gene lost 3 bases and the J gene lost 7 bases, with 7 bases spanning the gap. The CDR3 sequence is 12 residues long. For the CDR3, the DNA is TGTGCCAGCAGCTTCCTACTTAATGAGCAGTTCTTC. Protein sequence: CASSFLLNEQFF.

CDR3 in amino acids: CASSLTGASSETQYF. CDR3 in DNA: TGTGCCAGCAGCCTGACAGGGGCGAGTTCCGAGACCCAGTACTTC. The V and J genes are TRBV27 and TRBJ2-5; TRBD1 aligns across 8 bases. Looked up from germline, CDR1 is MNHEY and CDR2 is SMNVEV (reference sequence). Trimming cost V 6 bases and J 5 bases; bases outside gene matches: 11. The CDR3 contains 15 residues.

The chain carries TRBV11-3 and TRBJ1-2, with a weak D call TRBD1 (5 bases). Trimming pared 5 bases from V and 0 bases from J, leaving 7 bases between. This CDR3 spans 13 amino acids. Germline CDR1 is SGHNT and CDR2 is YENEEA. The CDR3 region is CASSVQANYGYTF. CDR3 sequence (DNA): TGTGCCAGCAGCGTACAGGCTAACTATGGCTACACCTTC.

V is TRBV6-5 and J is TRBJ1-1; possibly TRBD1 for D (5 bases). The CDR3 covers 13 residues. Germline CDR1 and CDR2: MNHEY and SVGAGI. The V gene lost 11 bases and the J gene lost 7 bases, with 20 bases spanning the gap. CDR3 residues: CAVFKGNSVEAFF. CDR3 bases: TGTGCCGTCTTTAAGGGGAACTCAGTTGAAGCTTTCTTT.

CDR3 DNA: TGTGCCAGCAGGACTAGCGGGAGTAGCCCCAATGAGCAGTTCTTC. Encoded protein: CASRTSGSSPNEQFF. This chain links TRBV7-3 with TRBJ2-1; 12 bases are a match to TRBD2. V trimming: 6 bases; J trimming: 6 bases; junction bases outside the gene matches: 6. From germline, CDR1 is SGHTA and CDR2 FQGTGA. The CDR3 length is 15 residues.

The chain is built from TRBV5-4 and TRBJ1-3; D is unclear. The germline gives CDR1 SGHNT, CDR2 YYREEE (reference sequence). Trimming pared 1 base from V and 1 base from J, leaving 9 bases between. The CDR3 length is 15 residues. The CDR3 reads CASSLIPGSGNTIYF. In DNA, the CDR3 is TGTGCCAGCAGCTTGATTCCGGGGTCTGGAAACACCATATATTTT.

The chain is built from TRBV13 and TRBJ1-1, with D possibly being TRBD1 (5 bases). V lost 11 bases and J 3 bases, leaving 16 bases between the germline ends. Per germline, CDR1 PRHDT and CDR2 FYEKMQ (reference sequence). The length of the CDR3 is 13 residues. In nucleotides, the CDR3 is TGTGCCGGGGGGGTAGGGGCGGACACTGAAGCTTTCTTT. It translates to CAGGVGADTEAFF.

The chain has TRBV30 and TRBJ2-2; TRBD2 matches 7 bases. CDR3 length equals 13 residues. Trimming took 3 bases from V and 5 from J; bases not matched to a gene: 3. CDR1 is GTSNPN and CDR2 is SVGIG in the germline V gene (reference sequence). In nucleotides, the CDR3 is TGTGCCTGGAGATGGGGACTAACCGGGGAGCTGTTTTTT. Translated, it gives CAWRWGLTGELFF.

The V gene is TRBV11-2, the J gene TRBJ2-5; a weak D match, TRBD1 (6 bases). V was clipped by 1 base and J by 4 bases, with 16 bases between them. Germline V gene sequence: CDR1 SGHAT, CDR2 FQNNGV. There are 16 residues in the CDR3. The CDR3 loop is CASSLGGTLSAETQYF. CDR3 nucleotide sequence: TGTGCCAGCAGCTTAGGGGGGACACTCAGTGCAGAGACCCAGTACTTC.

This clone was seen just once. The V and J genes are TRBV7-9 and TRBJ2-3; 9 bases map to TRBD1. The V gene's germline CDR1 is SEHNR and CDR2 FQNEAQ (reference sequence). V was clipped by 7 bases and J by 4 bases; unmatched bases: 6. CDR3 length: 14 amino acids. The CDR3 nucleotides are TGTGCCAGCAACCCGACAGGGGGATCAGATACGCAGTATTTT. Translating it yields CASNPTGGSDTQYF.

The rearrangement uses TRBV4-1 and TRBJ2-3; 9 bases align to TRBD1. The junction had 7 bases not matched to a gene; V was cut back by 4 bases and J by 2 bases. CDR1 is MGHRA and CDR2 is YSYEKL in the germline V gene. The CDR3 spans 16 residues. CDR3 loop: CASSPGTGRDTDTQYF. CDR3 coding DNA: TGCGCCAGCAGCCCCGGGACAGGGAGAGACACAGATACGCAGTATTTT.

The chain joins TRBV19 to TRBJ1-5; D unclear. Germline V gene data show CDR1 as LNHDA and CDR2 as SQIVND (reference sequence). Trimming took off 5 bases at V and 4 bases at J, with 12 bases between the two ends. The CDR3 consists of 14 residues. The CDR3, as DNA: TGTGCCAGTAGTCCTAACGCGGGTAATCAGCCCCAGCATTTT. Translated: CASSPNAGNQPQHF.

The CDR3 here is CASSLQGADTGELFF. CDR3 nucleotides: TGTGCCAGCAGTTTACAGGGGGCTGACACCGGGGAGCTGTTTTTT. The V gene is TRBV27, the J gene TRBJ2-2; TRBD1 aligns across 8 bases. Looked up from germline, CDR1 is MNHEY and CDR2 is SMNVEV (reference sequence). The J segment lost 3 bases and the V segment lost 2 bases, leaving 2 bases of the junction unmatched. The CDR3 loop spans 15 amino acids.